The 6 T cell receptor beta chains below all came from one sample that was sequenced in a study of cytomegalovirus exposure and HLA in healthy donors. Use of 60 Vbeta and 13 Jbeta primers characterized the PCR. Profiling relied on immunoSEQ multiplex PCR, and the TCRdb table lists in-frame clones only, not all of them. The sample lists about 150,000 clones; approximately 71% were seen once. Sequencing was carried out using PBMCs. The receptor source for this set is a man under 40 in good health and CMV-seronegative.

The DNA for the CDR3 is TGTGCCAGTGCCACCGGTGGAGAGAGGCGGGACATTCAGTACTTC. It yields the protein CASATGGERRDIQYF. The chain couples TRBV19 to TRBJ2-4; possible D gene TRBD2, 5 bases. CDR1 LNHDA and CDR2 SQIVND come from the germline V gene (reference sequence). The ends were cut back, 8 bases at V and 8 bases at J, with 22 bases in the middle. The CDR3 loop spans 15 amino acids.

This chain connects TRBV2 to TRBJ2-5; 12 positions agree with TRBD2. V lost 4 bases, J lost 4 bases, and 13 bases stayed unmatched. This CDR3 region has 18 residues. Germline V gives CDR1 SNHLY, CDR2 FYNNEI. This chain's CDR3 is CASSALGLAGGLPETQYF. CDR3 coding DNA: TGTGCCAGCAGTGCTCTGGGGCTAGCGGGAGGGCTCCCAGAGACCCAGTACTTC.

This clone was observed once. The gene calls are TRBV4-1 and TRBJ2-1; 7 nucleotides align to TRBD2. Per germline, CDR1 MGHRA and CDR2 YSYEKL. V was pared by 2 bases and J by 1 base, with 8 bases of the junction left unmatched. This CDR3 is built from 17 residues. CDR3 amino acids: CASSQPAAGASYNEQFF. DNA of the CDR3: TGCGCCAGCAGCCAACCGGCTGCGGGAGCATCCTACAATGAGCAGTTCTTC.

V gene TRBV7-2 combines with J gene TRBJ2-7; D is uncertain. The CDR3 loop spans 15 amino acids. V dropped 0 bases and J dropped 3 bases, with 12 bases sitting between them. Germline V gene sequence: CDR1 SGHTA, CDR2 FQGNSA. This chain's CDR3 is CASSLAPETVYEQYF. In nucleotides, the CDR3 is TGTGCCAGCAGCTTAGCGCCAGAAACCGTCTACGAGCAGTACTTC.

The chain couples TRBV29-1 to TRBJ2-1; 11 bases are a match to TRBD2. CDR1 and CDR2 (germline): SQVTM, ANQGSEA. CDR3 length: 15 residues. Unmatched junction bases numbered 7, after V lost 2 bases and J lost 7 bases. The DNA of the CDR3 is TGCAGCGTTGAAATCTCGACTAGCGGGACGAATGAGCAGTTCTTC. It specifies CSVEISTSGTNEQFF.

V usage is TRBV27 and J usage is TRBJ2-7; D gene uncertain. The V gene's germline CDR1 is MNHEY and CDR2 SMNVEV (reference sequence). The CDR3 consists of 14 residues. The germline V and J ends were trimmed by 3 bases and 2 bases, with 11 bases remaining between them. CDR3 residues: CASSLEQQAYEQYF. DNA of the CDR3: TGTGCCAGCAGTTTGGAACAGCAAGCCTACGAGCAGTACTTC.